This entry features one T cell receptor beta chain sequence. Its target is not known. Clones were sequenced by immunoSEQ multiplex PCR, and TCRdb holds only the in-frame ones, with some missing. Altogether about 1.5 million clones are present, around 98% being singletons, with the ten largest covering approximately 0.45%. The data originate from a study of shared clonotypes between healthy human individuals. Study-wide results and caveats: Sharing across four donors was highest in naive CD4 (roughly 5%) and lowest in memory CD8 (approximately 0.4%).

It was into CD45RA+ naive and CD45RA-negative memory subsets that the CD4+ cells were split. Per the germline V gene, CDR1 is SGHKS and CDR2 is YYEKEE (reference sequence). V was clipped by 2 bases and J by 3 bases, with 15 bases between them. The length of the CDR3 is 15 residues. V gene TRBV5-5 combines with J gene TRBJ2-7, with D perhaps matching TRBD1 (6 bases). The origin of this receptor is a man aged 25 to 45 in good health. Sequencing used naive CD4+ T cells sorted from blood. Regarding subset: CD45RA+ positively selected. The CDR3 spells CASSLIGDTYYEQYF. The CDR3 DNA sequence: TGTGCCAGCAGCTTAATAGGGGACACATACTACGAGCAGTACTTC.